This T cell receptor (beta chain) was captured in a study of a mutant IDH1 vaccine in newly diagnosed glioma. Turning to the study itself: Once 4-6 weeks had passed after radiotherapy alone, vaccination started, or it started with temozolomide cycles. Every participant had undergone radiotherapy, temozolomide, or both before, and most underwent both.

For this clone: Its specificity is not known.

Time point: week 47, end of study. Every single dose of the vaccine, 300 ug of mutant IDH1 20-mer peptide, came with topical imiquimod. Newly diagnosed WHO grade 3 or 4 IDH1-mutant, ATRX-lost astrocytomas were identified in the donors. Clones were read by immunoSEQ multiplex PCR, and TCRdb kept only the in-frame ones, dropping some. Among more than 30,000 clones listed, approximately 89% were seen once. The germline gives CDR1 MNHEY, CDR2 SMNVEV (reference sequence). V was clipped by 8 bases and J by 5 bases, with 9 bases between them. CDR3 length equals 11 residues. Study conclusions and caveats: Pseudoprogression appeared independent of alterations in top peripheral clonotypes.

This TCR derives from a man aged 35-49 years with glioma. The rearrangement joins TRBV27 to TRBJ2-5; D call uncertain. The material sequenced was PBMCs, taken from a glioma patient whose treatment included an IDH1 peptide vaccine. The CDR3 sequence: CASALGETQYF. CDR3 nucleotides: TGTGCCAGCGCCCTAGGGGAGACCCAGTACTTC.